One TCR beta chain is described in this entry. What it binds is not known. This entry is derived from a study of vaccination effects on CD4 cells after COVID-19. Libraries were prepared by immunoSEQ multiplex PCR; TCRdb keeps only in-frame clonotypes and omits some of them. The sample holds about 63,000 clones; roughly 76% are singletons and the top ten take 3.5% to 4.5%. Germline CDR1 SGHTA, CDR2 FQGNSA. This CDR3 is 14 amino acids long. Trimming pared 1 base from V and 8 bases from J, leaving 12 bases between. With the ViraFEST assay, the study expanded antigen-specific CD4+ T cells using viral peptide pools, then sequenced them. CD4+ T cell isolation took place after approximately ten days of culture. Vaccine recipients, nucleocapsid antibody negative, had no prior SARS-CoV-2 infection.

V gene TRBV7-2 combines with J gene TRBJ1-3; tentatively, D is TRBD1 (6 bases). The specimen was CD4+ T cells from PBMCs cultured with HCoV-OC43 spike peptides, collected before COVID-19 vaccination. Subset denoted: HCoV-OC43 spike overlapping peptide pool stimulation. The clonotype comes from a human donor who received a COVID-19 vaccine. This CDR3 is CASSLVWGLDTIYF. In DNA form, the CDR3 reads TGTGCCAGCAGCTTAGTTTGGGGGCTAGACACCATATATTTT.